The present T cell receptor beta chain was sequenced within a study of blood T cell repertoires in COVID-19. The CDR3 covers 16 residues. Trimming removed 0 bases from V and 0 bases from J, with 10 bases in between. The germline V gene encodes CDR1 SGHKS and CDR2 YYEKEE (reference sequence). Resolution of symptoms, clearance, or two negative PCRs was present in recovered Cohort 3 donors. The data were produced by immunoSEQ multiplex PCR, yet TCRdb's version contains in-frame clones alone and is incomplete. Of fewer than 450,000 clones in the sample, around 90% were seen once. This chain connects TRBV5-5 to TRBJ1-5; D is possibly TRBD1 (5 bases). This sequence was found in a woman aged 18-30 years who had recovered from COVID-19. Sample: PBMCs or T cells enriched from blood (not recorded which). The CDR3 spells CASSLGGAYSNQPQHF. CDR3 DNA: TGTGCCAGCAGCTTGGGTGGGGCCTATAGCAATCAGCCCCAGCATTTT.